One and the same sample provided the 25 T cell receptor beta chains below, sequenced in a study of blood T cells in healthy people across ages. PCR was performed a second time for about 7 to 12 cycles using a sample-barcoded 5' primer and a J-beta primer mix. TCRdb analysed the 5' RACE reads with MiXCR anew, one entry per CDR3 protein. The data contain over a million distinct CDR3 sequences, 20% to 25% of them singletons. The data were also submitted as part of a second study, on T cells of mothers and their children.

The sequenced sample was blood. These receptors all stem from a girl aged 2-9 years in good health.

This clonotype was seen a handful of times. The J gene is TRBJ1-1, the V gene TRBV29-1; weak D call: TRBD1 (6 bases). Germline V gives CDR1 SQVTM, CDR2 ANQGSEA. The CDR3 is made up of 12 amino acids. V was shortened by 7 bases and J by 7 bases, with 16 bases between the two germline ends. Here the CDR3 reads CSARQEEGEAFF. CDR3 DNA sequence: TGCAGCGCGAGACAGGAAGAGGGTGAAGCTTTCTTT.

This sequence joins TRBV29-1 and TRBJ1-1; D remains unclear. V was clipped by 4 bases and J by 4 bases, with 10 bases between them. The CDR3 contains 12 residues. Germline CDR1 SQVTM, CDR2 ANQGSEA. CDR3 DNA: TGCAGCGTTGGGTCCGGCGTCACTGAAGCTTTCTTT. Its translation is CSVGSGVTEAFF. Together with reference TRBV29-1 and TRBJ1-1, the CDR3 gives the full variable domain: SAVISQKPSRDICQRGTSLTIQCQVDSQVTMMFWYRQQPGQSLTLIATANQGSEATYESGFVIDKFPISRPNLTFSTLTVSNMSPEDSSIYLCSVGSGVTEAFFGQGTRLTVV.

This chain links TRBV5-1 with TRBJ2-3; D is perhaps TRBD2 (5 bases). There are 16 residues in the CDR3. V lost 7 bases to trimming and J lost 5 bases, with 23 bases between them. The V gene's germline CDR1 is SGHRS and CDR2 YFSETQ. The CDR3 is CASWIAEDGFRDTQYF. CDR3 nucleotides: TGCGCCAGCTGGATCGCGGAGGACGGCTTTCGAGATACGCAGTATTTT.

The J gene is TRBJ2-3, the V gene TRBV9; maybe TRBD2 (5 bases). This CDR3 comprises 17 residues. The V and J ends lost 4 bases and 2 bases respectively, with 20 bases between them. Germline V lookup: CDR1 SGDLS, CDR2 YYNGEE. CDR3: CASSSPSSLPDTDTQYF. The CDR3 nucleotides read TGTGCCAGCAGCTCCCCCTCTAGCCTGCCAGACACAGATACGCAGTATTTT.

V and J are TRBV20-1 and TRBJ2-1; 9 positions match TRBD2. V trimming: 4 bases; J trimming: 3 bases; junction bases outside the gene matches: 7. The CDR3 is made up of 15 amino acids. Germline CDR1 reads DFQATT; CDR2 reads SNEGSKA (reference sequence). The CDR3 reads CSATPGLANYNEQFF. In nucleotides, the CDR3 is TGCAGTGCTACGCCTGGACTAGCGAACTACAATGAGCAGTTCTTC.

This clonotype showed up just once. The chain links TRBV15 to TRBJ2-2, with D uncertain. With 4 bases removed from V and 6 bases from J, the gap between germline ends came to 9 bases. The germline V gene encodes CDR1 LNHNV and CDR2 YYDKDF (reference sequence). The CDR3 has 13 amino acids. Here the CDR3 reads CATSMGLPGELFF. CDR3 in DNA: TGTGCCACCAGCATGGGGTTGCCCGGGGAGCTGTTTTTT. Full variable domain (outside the CDR3, taken from reference TRBV15 and TRBJ2-2): DAMVIQNPRYQVTQFGKPVTLSCSQTLNHNVMYWYQQKSSQAPKLLFHYYDKDFNNEADTPDNFQSRRPNTSFCFLDIRSPGLGDTAMYLCATSMGLPGELFFGEGSRLTVL.

The CDR3 spells CSARVPGRGPQETQYF. DNA for the CDR3: TGCAGTGCTAGAGTTCCCGGGCGGGGGCCCCAAGAGACCCAGTACTTC. V is TRBV20-1 and J is TRBJ2-5; possibly TRBD2 for D (7 bases). This CDR3 has 16 amino acids. In germline, CDR1 is DFQATT, CDR2 SNEGSKA (reference sequence). V was shortened by 1 base and J by 1 base, with 16 bases between the two germline ends.

This rearrangement joins TRBV14 to TRBJ2-5; 7 bases agree with TRBD1. The DNA end lines up better with TRBJ2-7; the J call may be wrong. Germline values: CDR1 SGHDN, CDR2 FVKESK. This CDR3 is built from 15 residues. CDR3 nucleotide sequence: TGTGCCAGCAGCCAGATGTACAGGGGCCTCTACGAGCAGTACTTC. Translated: CASSQMYRGLYEQYF.

The table lists this clonotype with a few counts. V is TRBV12-3 or TRBV12-4 and J is TRBJ1-2; D is uncertain. V shed 5 bases and J shed 0 bases, with 16 bases lying between them. The CDR3 is made up of 16 amino acids. In DNA form, the CDR3 reads TGTGCCAGCAGTCGCTCCGGTGCGACCGCTAACTATGGCTACACCTTC. It yields the protein CASSRSGATANYGYTF.

The rearrangement links TRBV19 to TRBJ2-7, with TRBD2 identical over 8 bases. This CDR3 is 13 amino acids long. The V and J ends lost 9 bases and 6 bases, in that order; junction bases with no gene match: 10. The germline V gene encodes CDR1 LNHDA and CDR2 SQIVND (reference sequence). The CDR3 nucleotides read TGTGCCAGCGGCAGCGGGAGCGGTTCCGAGCAGTACTTC. It encodes CASGSGSGSEQYF.

The V and J genes are TRBV29-1 and TRBJ2-5; weak D call: TRBD2 (5 bases). The germline V gene has CDR1 SQVTM and CDR2 ANQGSEA. Trimming pared 6 bases from V and 4 bases from J, leaving 18 bases between. The CDR3 sequence is 14 residues long. CDR3 nucleotide sequence: TGCAGCGTACGACCATTACTACGGGGAGAGACCCAGTACTTC. Its protein is CSVRPLLRGETQYF.

The rearrangement joins TRBV11-2 to TRBJ2-2; D call uncertain. The V end was cut by 2 bases, the J end by 4 bases, with 8 bases between. This CDR3 is 14 amino acids long. The germline V gene encodes CDR1 SGHAT and CDR2 FQNNGV. The CDR3 DNA reads TGTGCCAGCAGCTTATGGTCTGGCACCGGGGAGCTGTTTTTT. It translates to CASSLWSGTGELFF.

This clonotype came up a few times. The chain links TRBV6-6 to TRBJ2-7; D is ambiguous. Trimming took off 2 bases at V and 7 bases at J, with 9 bases between the two ends. The CDR3 has 12 residues. Germline V gene lookup returns CDR1 MNHNY and CDR2 SVGAGI (reference sequence). As DNA, the CDR3 is TGTGCCAGCAGTTACACCCTTGGAGAGCAGTACTTC. Its translation is CASSYTLGEQYF.

This clonotype was found a few times. This chain links TRBV7-9 with TRBJ2-7; TRBD2 matches at 7 bases. CDR3 size: 12 residues. V lost 8 bases to trimming and J lost 3 bases; unmatched junction nucleotides: 4. Germline CDR1 SEHNR, CDR2 FQNEAQ (reference sequence). CDR3 bases: TGTGCCAGCGGAACTAGCGACTACGAGCAGTACTTC. Its protein is CASGTSDYEQYF.

The chain's CDR3 is CARDQNEAFF. CDR3 nucleotide sequence: TGCGCCAGGGACCAAAATGAAGCTTTCTTT. The chain employs TRBV5-1 and TRBJ1-1; D is uncertain. Germline V gene lookup returns CDR1 SGHRS and CDR2 YFSETQ. This CDR3 is built from 10 residues. Deletions cut 8 bases from V and 7 bases from J, with 9 bases between.

A few counts support this clonotype. At one end, the junction sequence differs from germline, possibly due to a read error. The gene calls are TRBV9 and TRBJ2-5; 11 bases are a match to TRBD2. The CDR3 is 13 residues long. Germline V gives CDR1 SGDLS, CDR2 YYNGEE. This chain's CDR3 is CASSGSTGLAAIF. For the CDR3, the DNA is TGTGCCAGCAGCGGAAGCACGGGACTAGCGGCAATCTTC. Combining the CDR3 with reference TRBV9 and TRBJ2-5 gives the whole variable domain DSGVTQTPKHLITATGQRVTLRCSPRSGDLSVYWYQQSLDQGLQFLIQYYNGEERAKGNILERFSAQQFPDLHSELNLSSLELGDSALYFCASSGSTGLAAIFGPGTRLLVL.

This clonotype showed up just a few times. The genes are TRBV24-1 and TRBJ2-1; 9 bases map to TRBD1. The V and J ends lost 3 bases and 10 bases, in that order; junction bases with no gene match: 15. The CDR3 length is 17 residues. The V gene's germline CDR1 is KGHDR and CDR2 SFDVKD. CDR3: CATSDGFYGTGSQEQFF. In DNA form, the CDR3 reads TGTGCCACCAGTGATGGGTTCTACGGGACAGGGTCACAGGAGCAGTTCTTC.

This clonotype has only a few counts. The rearrangement joins TRBV7-9 to TRBJ2-5, with 7 bases matching TRBD2. The CDR3 length is 13 residues. Unmatched junction bases numbered 5, after V lost 5 bases and J lost 5 bases. CDR1 SEHNR and CDR2 FQNEAQ come from the germline V gene (reference sequence). The chain's CDR3 is CASSRTSPETQYF. CDR3 bases: TGTGCCAGCAGCCGGACTAGTCCGGAGACCCAGTACTTC.

This clonotype was observed a few times. The gene calls are TRBV19 and TRBJ1-3; the D is unclear. This CDR3 is 12 amino acids long. Germline V gene lookup returns CDR1 LNHDA and CDR2 SQIVND (reference sequence). The ends were cut back, 5 bases at V and 2 bases at J, with 4 bases in the middle. The CDR3 is CASSDAGNTIYF. Written as DNA, the CDR3 is TGTGCCAGTAGTGATGCTGGAAACACCATATATTTT.

This clonotype was observed at least ten times. The chain joins TRBV28 to TRBJ2-3, with D possibly matching TRBD2 (5 bases). The germline CDR1 and CDR2 sequences are MDHEN and SYDVKM. With 4 bases removed from V and 0 bases from J, the gap between germline ends came to 11 bases. CDR3 length equals 15 residues. The CDR3 DNA reads TGTGCCAGCAGTTCGGGTCGGGGAAGCACAGATACGCAGTATTTT. Protein sequence: CASSSGRGSTDTQYF.

This clonotype was detected only a few times. The J gene is TRBJ2-5, the V gene TRBV7-3, with 9 bases that match TRBD2. Losses at the gene ends were 6 bases for V and 9 bases for J; bases not matched to a gene: 8. The CDR3 has 13 residues. CDR1 and CDR2 (germline): SGHTA, FQGTGA. The CDR3 loop reads CASRAGGHEAQYF. In nucleotides, the CDR3 is TGTGCCAGCAGGGCGGGAGGGCACGAGGCCCAGTACTTC.

The genes are TRBV20-1 and TRBJ1-2; TRBD1 aligns across 10 bases. CDR3 length: 13 residues. The germline V gene encodes CDR1 DFQATT and CDR2 SNEGSKA (reference sequence). The V and J ends lost 6 bases and 3 bases, in that order; junction bases with no gene match: 4. The CDR3 here is CSAWDRGDYGYTF. Written as DNA, the CDR3 is TGCAGTGCCTGGGACAGGGGAGACTATGGCTACACCTTC.

As regards this clonotype: A read error may produce the germline difference seen at one junction end. This sequence joins TRBV29-1 and TRBJ1-2, with 9 positions matching TRBD1. The CDR3 consists of 17 residues. Germline V CDR1 and CDR2: SQVTM, ANQGSEA. The CDR3 DNA reads as TGCAGCGTTGAAGATCCTCACAGGGGGCATTCTAACTATGGCTGCACCTTC. Translated, it gives CSVEDPHRGHSNYGCTF.

The rearrangement uses TRBV2 and TRBJ1-1, with D hard to call. Germline V gene data show CDR1 as SNHLY and CDR2 as FYNNEI. The CDR3 spans 15 residues. V was cut by 3 bases and J by 0 bases, with 11 bases left in between. The CDR3 loop is CASSEWAGLNTEAFF. CDR3 bases: TGTGCCAGCAGTGAGTGGGCAGGCTTGAACACTGAAGCTTTCTTT.

In this sample, this clonotype turned up many times. The CDR3 is CASSDLLGSETQYF. The CDR3 DNA is TGCGCCAGCAGCGACCTCCTAGGATCTGAGACCCAGTACTTC. The chain uses TRBV5-1 and TRBJ2-5; D unclear. CDR3 length: 14 residues. Germline V gives CDR1 SGHRS, CDR2 YFSETQ. V gave up 4 bases and J gave up 5 bases, with 15 bases separating them.